The T cell receptor (beta chain) described here comes from a study of T cell responses to AZD1222 COVID-19 vaccine. V shed 10 bases and J 7 bases; nucleotides not matched to a gene: 8. The CDR3 covers 13 residues. Per germline, CDR1 MNHEY and CDR2 SMNVEV (reference sequence). Here immunoSEQ multiplex PCR was the method, and the copy in TCRdb shows in-frame clones only, minus some. The profile shows about 110,000 clones, 80% to 95% of them singletons. This clonotype was obtained from an adult who received the AZD1222 COVID-19 vaccine. The chain is built from TRBV27 and TRBJ2-2; 8 bases line up with TRBD2. Sequenced here: peripheral blood, sampled 28 days after the second AZD1222 dose. CDR3 amino acids: CATGTSGSGELFF. In nucleotides, the CDR3 is TGTGCCACAGGGACTAGTGGTAGCGGGGAGCTGTTTTTT.